The clone carrying this TCR beta chain was counted a few times. As yet, its antigen is unknown. The sample belongs to a study of cytomegalovirus exposure and HLA in healthy donors. Across the study: There were a few hundred genotyped donors. Of these, roughly 80% fell in the genetic ancestry cluster associated with self-reported Caucasian donors.

Points from the study as a whole: CMV serostatus was the sole immune exposure data available. Some V segments (TRBV6-2 and TRBV6-3 among them) were excluded as indistinguishable.

The CDR3 is 13 amino acids. Germline V CDR1 and CDR2: SQVTM, ANQGSEA. V lost 4 bases and J lost 1, with 10 bases in between. PCR was performed using 60 Vbeta and 13 Jbeta primers. Sequenced by immunoSEQ multiplex PCR; TCRdb stores in-frame clones only, minus some. This sample yields about 150,000 clones, of which roughly four fifths are seen a single time; 3% belongs to the top ten. The receptor's source is a man aged 35-49 years in good health and CMV-seropositive. The chain couples TRBV29-1 to TRBJ1-1; D gene ambiguous. The specimen was PBMCs. Here the CDR3 reads CSVARQENTEAFF. Here the CDR3 DNA reads TGCAGCGTTGCAAGGCAGGAGAACACTGAAGCTTTCTTT.